This T cell receptor beta chain was retrieved from a study of OX40 agonist ivuxolimab in advanced cancers. Data came from immunoSEQ multiplex PCR; TCRdb stores just in-frame clones and leaves some out. The profile shows approximately 82,000 clones, 88% of them singletons. The V end lost 0 bases, the J end lost 2 bases, and 6 bases lay between the germline ends. CDR1 SGHTS and CDR2 YDEGEE come from the germline V gene. The CDR3 loop spans 13 amino acids. This sequence was found in an adult with an advanced solid tumor such as melanoma, head and neck, liver or kidney cancer. Specimen: CD4+ or CD8+ T cells sorted from blood, collected in a trial of the OX40 agonist ivuxolimab. V and J are TRBV5-8 and TRBJ2-7, with unresolved D. The CDR3 here is CASSLGRAYEQYF. The CDR3 nucleotides read TGTGCCAGCAGCTTGGGACGAGCCTACGAGCAGTACTTC.